This T cell receptor beta chain was captured in a study of CXCR3-negative and CXCR3-positive naive CD8 T cells (dated by TCRdb to the late 2010s). At the level of the whole study: In total, some 150 million TRB reads were obtained, which works out to roughly 1.5 +/- 0.3 million reads per library. The diversity and physicochemical repertoire analyses included fewer than twelve donors pooled from two independent experiments. For the TRBV-TRBJ cluster analysis, the naive subsets came from 5 donors, while the memory cells came from 3 donors. Overall results and qualifications from the work: Compared with CXCR3-negative naive cells, CXCR3-positive naive cells had TRB CDR3s with higher hydrophobicity (lower Kidera factor 4), lower energy, and higher strength and volume indices. Freshly isolated PBMCs were used for most assays because CXCR3 expression partially decreased after cryopreservation. Because surface CD5, which is linked to self-reactivity in mice, was comparable between the naive subsets, TCR interaction strength was also inferred from TRB CDR3 physicochemical properties. TRBV-TRBJ usage was similar between naive CXCR3-negative and CXCR3-positive cells from the same donor, while memory cells showed distinct patterns. Comparably high repertoire diversity was found in both naive subsets, whereas much lower repertoire diversity was found in memory CD8+ T cells.

A remark on this clonotype: No antigen is known for it.

The CDR3 starts with the cysteine, ends with the phenylalanine, and has 13 residues. No DNA sequence is on record. Per the germline V gene, LGHNA is the CDR1 and YSLEER is the CDR2. Sequencing took place on a NextSeq 550. The Human TCR Profiling Kit (MiLaboratory) was used to prepare UMI-labeled 5' RACE TRB cDNA libraries. The full amount of extracted RNA was used for cDNA synthesis, and the full amount of resulting cDNA was used for PCR amplification. The libraries were made side by side, with each library going through the same number of PCR cycles. Turning to the authors' computational methods: With a minimum of two reads required per UMI, MIGEC and MiXCR pulled out about 49,000 +/- 11,000 unique UMI-labeled TRB cDNA molecules from each library. Each library averaged around 40,000 +/- 10,000 functional in-frame TRB CDR3 nucleotide clonotypes without stop codons. After downsampling to 5000 UMI-labeled TRB molecules per sample, diversity metrics, including normalized Shannon-Wiener and Chao1, were computed in VDJtools. Clonotype-size-weighted physicochemical properties of the central five CDR3 residues (interaction energy, strength, volume and Kidera factor 4) were computed in VDJtools. Based on TCRdb reprocessing of the reads, there is one entry per CDR3 protein sequence, and DNA is missing. The V and J calls were determined by TCRdb, not by the authors. The table kept for this sample lists roughly 61,000 distinct CDR3 sequences. The ten biggest clones cover 0.53% of the sample.

For every CD8+ T cell subset, around 300,000 cells were flow-sorted straight into RLT lysis buffer, and each subset was sorted in triplicate. Naive CD8+ T cells were defined stringently as CD45RO-CCR7+CD27+CD95- to exclude memory contaminants. Standard density gradient centrifugation was used to isolate peripheral blood mononuclear cells from buffy coats. A FACSAria III was used to flow-sort naive CXCR3-negative and CXCR3-positive CD8+ T cells. Total RNA was extracted from sorted cells using an RNeasy Mini Kit. Recombination linked TRBV4-3 to TRBJ2-1; the D gene TCRdb calls, TRBD1, cannot be checked with no DNA. Sample: naive CXCR3+ CD8+ T cells from blood. Taken with the paper, the label for cell subset or site translates to: CD45RO-CCR7+CD27+CD95- naive CD8+ T cells expressing CXCR3 (TNR3+). This receptor was obtained from a human donor in good health. Some clones in this sample may be carry-over from other donors' samples. The CDR3 protein is CARSQTGANEQFF.